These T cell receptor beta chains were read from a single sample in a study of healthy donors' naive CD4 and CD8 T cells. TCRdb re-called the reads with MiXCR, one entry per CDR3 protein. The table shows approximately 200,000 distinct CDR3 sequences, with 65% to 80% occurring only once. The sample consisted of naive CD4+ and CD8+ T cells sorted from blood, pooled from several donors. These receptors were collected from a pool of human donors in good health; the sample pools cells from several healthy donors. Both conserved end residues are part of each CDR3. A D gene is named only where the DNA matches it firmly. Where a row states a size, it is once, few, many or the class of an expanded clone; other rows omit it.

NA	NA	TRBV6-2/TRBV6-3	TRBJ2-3	CASSWGTDTQYF	TGTGCCAGCAGTTGGGGAACAGATACGCAGTATTTT
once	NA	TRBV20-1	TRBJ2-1	CSAARGYNEQFF	TGCAGTGCCGCCCGGGGTTACAATGAGCAGTTCTTC
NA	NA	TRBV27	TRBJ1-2	CASSFLEGVSGYTF	TGTGCCAGCAGTTTTCTTGAGGGAGTGAGTGGCTACACCTTC
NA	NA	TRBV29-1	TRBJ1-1	CSVELALNTEAFF	TGCAGCGTTGAATTGGCCCTGAACACTGAAGCTTTCTTT
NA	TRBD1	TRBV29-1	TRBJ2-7	CSVEGGPGQGASVDRGQYF	TGCAGCGTTGAAGGAGGCCCGGGACAGGGGGCTTCGGTTGATCGTGGGCAGTACTTC
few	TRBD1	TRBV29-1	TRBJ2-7	CSVRQGHTYEQYF	TGCAGCGTTCGACAGGGCCATACCTACGAGCAGTACTTC
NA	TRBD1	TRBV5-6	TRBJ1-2	CASSLWDRSLYGYTF	TGTGCCAGCAGCCTGTGGGACAGATCCTTGTATGGCTACACCTTC
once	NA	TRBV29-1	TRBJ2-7	CSVRTVLLDEQYF	TGCAGCGTTCGGACGGTTCTTCTGGACGAGCAGTACTTC
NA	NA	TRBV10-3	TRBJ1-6	CAISTDGGSSPLHF	TGTGCCATCAGCACCGATGGAGGAAGTTCACCCCTCCACTTT
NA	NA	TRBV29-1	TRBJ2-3	CSVEPRYTDTQYF	TGCAGCGTTGAACCCAGATACACAGATACGCAGTATTTT
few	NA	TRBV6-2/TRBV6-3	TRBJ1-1	CATRRAGAPEAFF	TGTGCCACCCGACGGGCGGGAGCGCCTGAAGCTTTCTTT
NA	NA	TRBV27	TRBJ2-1	CASVWSNEQFF	TGTGCCAGCGTCTGGAGCAATGAGCAGTTCTTC
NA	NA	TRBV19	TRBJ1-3	CASSNPGRLSGNTIYF	TGTGCCAGTAGTAACCCGGGACGGCTCTCTGGAAACACCATATATTTT
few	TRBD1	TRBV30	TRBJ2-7	CAWSGDRGKGEQYF	TGTGCCTGGAGTGGGGACAGGGGAAAAGGCGAGCAGTACTTC
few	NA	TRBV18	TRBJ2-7	CASSPRQGIGAYEQYF	TGTGCCAGCTCACCAAGGCAAGGGATCGGTGCTTACGAGCAGTACTTC
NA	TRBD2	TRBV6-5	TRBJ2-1	CASSYSRLAGNNEQFF	TGTGCCAGCAGTTACTCGAGGCTAGCGGGAAACAATGAGCAGTTCTTC
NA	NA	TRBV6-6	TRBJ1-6	CAARAELNNSPLHF	TGTGCCGCCCGGGCCGAACTCAATAATTCACCCCTCCACTTT
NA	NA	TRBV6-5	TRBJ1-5	CASSYSGLRNQPQHF	TGTGCCAGCAGTTACTCGGGTCTGAGAAATCAGCCCCAGCATTTT
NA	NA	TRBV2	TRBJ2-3	CASSEMGPDTQYF	TGTGCCAGCAGTGAAATGGGGCCAGATACGCAGTATTTT
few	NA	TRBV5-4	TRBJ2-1	CASSLGSPALIGNEQFF	TGTGCCAGCAGCTTGGGATCCCCAGCCCTAATCGGGAATGAGCAGTTCTTC
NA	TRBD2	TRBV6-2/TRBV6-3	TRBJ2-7	CASKRRERSYEQYF	TGTGCCAGCAAGCGGCGGGAGAGGTCCTACGAGCAGTACTTC
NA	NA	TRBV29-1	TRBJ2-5	CSVTRQAQETQYF	TGCAGCGTCACACGACAGGCGCAAGAGACCCAGTACTTC
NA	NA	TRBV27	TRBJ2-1	CASSRFFVNNEQFF	TGTGCCAGCAGCCGCTTTTTCGTCAACAATGAGCAGTTCTTC
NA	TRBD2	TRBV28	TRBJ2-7	CASSLSLQGLAGDYEQYF	TGTGCCAGCAGTTTATCTCTCCAAGGACTAGCGGGAGACTACGAGCAGTACTTC
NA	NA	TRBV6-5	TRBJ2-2	CASSSGTHTGELFF	TGTGCCAGCAGTTCCGGGACCCACACCGGGGAGCTGTTTTTT
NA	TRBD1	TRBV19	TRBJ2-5	CASSDRGKETQYF	TGTGCCAGTAGCGACAGGGGGAAAGAGACCCAGTACTTC
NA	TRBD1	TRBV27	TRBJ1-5	CASSLTGTGGRGQPQHF	TGTGCCAGCAGTTTAACCGGGACAGGGGGCAGGGGTCAGCCCCAGCATTTT
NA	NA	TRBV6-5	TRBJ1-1	CASSYSSGRTGYTEAFF	TGTGCCAGCAGTTATTCCAGTGGGCGAACGGGGTACACTGAAGCTTTCTTT
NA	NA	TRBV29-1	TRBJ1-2	CSVVSGADGYTF	TGCAGCGTTGTGTCAGGGGCGGATGGCTACACCTTC
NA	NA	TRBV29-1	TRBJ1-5	CSVEITNPGPQHF	TGCAGCGTTGAAATCACAAACCCGGGGCCCCAGCATTTT
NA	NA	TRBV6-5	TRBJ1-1	CASSYKENTEAFF	TGTGCCAGCAGTTACAAAGAGAACACTGAAGCTTTCTTT
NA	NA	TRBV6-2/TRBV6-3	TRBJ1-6	CASSEALQVYNSPLHF	TGTGCCAGCAGTGAAGCGCTACAGGTTTATAATTCACCCCTCCACTTT
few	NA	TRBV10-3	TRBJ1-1	CAIGSLGGNTEAFF	TGTGCCATCGGCTCCTTAGGCGGGAACACTGAAGCTTTCTTT
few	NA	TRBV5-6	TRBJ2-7	CASSHLRAIGFHEQYF	TGTGCCAGCAGCCACTTGAGAGCAATAGGGTTTCACGAGCAGTACTTC
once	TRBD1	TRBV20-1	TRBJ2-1	CSATSPGQGASYNEQFF	TGCAGTGCTACCAGCCCCGGACAGGGGGCATCCTACAATGAGCAGTTCTTC
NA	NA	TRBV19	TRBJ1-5	CASSMGEGGQPQHF	TGTGCCAGTAGTATGGGAGAGGGCGGTCAGCCCCAGCATTTT
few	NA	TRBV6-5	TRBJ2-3	CASSYGSTDTQYF	TGTGCCAGCAGTTACGGCAGCACAGATACGCAGTATTTT
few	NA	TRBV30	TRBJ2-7	CAWSVLKVEQYF	TGTGCCTGGAGTGTACTAAAGGTAGAGCAGTACTTC
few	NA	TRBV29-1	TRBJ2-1	CSVAGTSSSYNEQFF	TGCAGCGTCGCCGGGACATCCAGCTCCTACAATGAGCAGTTCTTC
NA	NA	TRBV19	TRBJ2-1	CASSSGFHEQFF	TGTGCCAGTAGTTCAGGGTTCCATGAGCAGTTCTTC
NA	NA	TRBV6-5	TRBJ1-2	CASRTPGQYGYTF	TGTGCCAGCAGGACCCCGGGACAATATGGCTACACCTTC
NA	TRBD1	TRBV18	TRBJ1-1	CASSLDRVLFWNAEAFF	TGTGCCAGCTCTCTCGACAGGGTATTGTTCTGGAACGCTGAAGCTTTCTTT
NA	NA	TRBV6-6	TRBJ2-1	CASTLVSYNEQFF	TGTGCCAGCACTCTAGTCTCCTACAATGAGCAGTTCTTC
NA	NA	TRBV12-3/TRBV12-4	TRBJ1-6	CASSPVAGMAENSPLHF	TGTGCCAGCAGCCCAGTGGCGGGGATGGCGGAAAATTCACCCCTCCACTTT
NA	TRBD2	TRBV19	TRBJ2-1	CASSSPASGRPNEQLF	TGTGCCAGTAGTTCCCCCGCTAGCGGGAGGCCCAATGAGCAGCTCTTC
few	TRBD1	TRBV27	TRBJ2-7	CASSPLYEQGIYEQYF	TGTGCCAGCAGCCCGCTTTATGAACAGGGGATCTACGAGCAGTACTTC
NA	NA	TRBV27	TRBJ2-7	CASSPGFDSYEQYF	TGTGCCAGCAGTCCCGGGTTCGATTCTTACGAGCAGTACTTC
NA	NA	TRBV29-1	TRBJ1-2	CSAWDNNYGYTF	TGCAGCGCATGGGACAATAACTATGGCTACACCTTC
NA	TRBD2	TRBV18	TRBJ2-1	CASSPLELAGVYNEQFF	TGTGCCAGCTCACCACTCGAACTAGCGGGGGTTTACAATGAGCAGTTCTTC
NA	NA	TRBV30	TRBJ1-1	CARGVNTEAFF	TGTGCCCGGGGGGTGAACACTGAAGCTTTCTTT
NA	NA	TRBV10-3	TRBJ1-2	CAISESMDKYGYTF	TGTGCCATCAGTGAGTCGATGGATAAATATGGCTACACCTTC
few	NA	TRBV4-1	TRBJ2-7	CASSNRRDGGDEQYF	TGCGCCAGCAGTAATAGGAGGGACGGAGGTGACGAGCAGTACTTC
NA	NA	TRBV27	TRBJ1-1	CASSFGSIGEGTEAFF	TGTGCCAGCAGTTTCGGTTCTATAGGGGAAGGCACTGAAGCTTTCTTT
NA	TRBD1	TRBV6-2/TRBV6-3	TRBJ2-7	CASSYFPGQGSDEQYF	TGTGCCAGCAGTTACTTCCCAGGACAGGGGTCTGACGAGCAGTACTTC